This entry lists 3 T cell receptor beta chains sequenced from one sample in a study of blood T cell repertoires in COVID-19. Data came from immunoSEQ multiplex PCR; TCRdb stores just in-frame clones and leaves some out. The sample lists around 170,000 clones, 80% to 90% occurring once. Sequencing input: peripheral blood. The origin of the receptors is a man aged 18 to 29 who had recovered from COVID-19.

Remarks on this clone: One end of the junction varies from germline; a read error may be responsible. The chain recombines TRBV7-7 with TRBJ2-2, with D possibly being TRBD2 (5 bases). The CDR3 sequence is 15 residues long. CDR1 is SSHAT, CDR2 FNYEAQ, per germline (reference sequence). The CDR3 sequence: CASNPTPAGAGELFF. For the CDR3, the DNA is TGTGCTAGCAACCCCACCCCGGCCGGGGCCGGGGAGCTGTTTTTT. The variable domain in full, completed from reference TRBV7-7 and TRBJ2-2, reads GAGVSQSPRYKVTKRGQDVTLRCDPISSHATLYWYQQALGQGPEFLTYFNYEAQPDKSGLPSDRFSAERPEGSISTLTIQRTEQRDSAMYRCASNPTPAGAGELFFGEGSRLTVL.

CDR3: CASSSKRTDTDTQYF. DNA for the CDR3: TGTGCCAGTAGTTCAAAGAGGACAGACACAGATACGCAGTATTTT. This chain connects TRBV19 to TRBJ2-3, with a weak D call TRBD1 (6 bases). V shed 5 bases and J shed 2 bases, with 14 bases lying between them. The CDR3 sequence is 15 residues long. Germline assignment: CDR1 LNHDA and CDR2 SQIVND (reference sequence).

The CDR3 coding sequence is TGTGCCAGCACCCCCGGACTAGCGGGAGCTTACGAGCAGTACTTC. Amino acids: CASTPGLAGAYEQYF. The chain is built from TRBV6-5 and TRBJ2-7, with TRBD2 matching over 13 bases. CDR3 size: 15 residues. Germline V gene data show CDR1 as MNHEY and CDR2 as SVGAGI. The junction had 7 bases not matched to a gene; V was cut back by 7 bases and J by 4 bases.